This passage covers 3 T cell receptor beta chains from one sample sequenced in a study of blood T cell repertoires in COVID-19. This table comes from immunoSEQ multiplex PCR, and its TCRdb copy is limited to in-frame clones, with some not included. The table shows 150,000 to 200,000 clones, with around 84% occurring only once. Material for sequencing was peripheral blood. The receptors were gathered from a woman older than 75 with acute or convalescent COVID-19.

A single count supports this clone. This chain connects TRBV18 to TRBJ2-2; D may be TRBD1 (5 bases). The germline gives CDR1 KGHSH, CDR2 LQKENI. Trimming left V 2 bases short and J 1 base short, with 8 bases between. This CDR3 is 15 amino acids long. The CDR3 sequence is CASSPIRENTGELFF. CDR3 DNA sequence: TGTGCCAGCTCACCAATCAGGGAGAACACCGGGGAGCTGTTTTTT.

The table lists this clone with a few counts. The V call is TRBV29-1, the J call TRBJ2-7, with TRBD2 matching over 7 bases. The CDR3 covers 16 residues. The germline gives CDR1 SQVTM, CDR2 ANQGSEA. V shed 0 bases, J shed 0 bases, and the junction held 8 bases outside the gene matches. The CDR3 bases are TGCAGCGTTGAAGACCACTTAGCGGGTAGCTCCTACGAGCAGTACTTC. This sequence encodes CSVEDHLAGSSYEQYF.

V is TRBV6-5 and J is TRBJ1-1, with 8 positions matching TRBD1. The CDR3 extends over 13 amino acids. Germline CDR1 MNHEY, CDR2 SVGAGI. Unmatched junction bases numbered 4, after V lost 0 bases and J lost 10 bases. CDR3 amino acids: CASSYSIDRGAFF. The DNA for the CDR3 is TGTGCCAGCAGTTACTCGATTGACAGGGGAGCTTTCTTT.